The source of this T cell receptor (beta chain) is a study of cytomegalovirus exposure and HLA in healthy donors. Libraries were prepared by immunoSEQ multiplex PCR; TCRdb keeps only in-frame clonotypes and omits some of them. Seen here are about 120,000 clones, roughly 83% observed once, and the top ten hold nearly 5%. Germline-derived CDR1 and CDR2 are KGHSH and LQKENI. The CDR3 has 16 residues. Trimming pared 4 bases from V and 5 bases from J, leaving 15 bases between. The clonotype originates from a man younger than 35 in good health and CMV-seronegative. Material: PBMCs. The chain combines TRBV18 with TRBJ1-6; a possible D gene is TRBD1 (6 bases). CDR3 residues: CASSRLATGDNSPLHF. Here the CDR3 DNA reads TGTGCCAGCTCACGCCTTGCGACAGGAGATAATTCACCCCTCCACTTT. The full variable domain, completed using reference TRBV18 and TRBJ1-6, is NAGVMQNPRHLVRRRGQEARLRCSPMKGHSHVYWYRQLPEEGLKFMVYLQKENIIDESGMPKERFSAEFPKEGPSILRIQQVVRGDSAAYFCASSRLATGDNSPLHFGNGTRLTVT.